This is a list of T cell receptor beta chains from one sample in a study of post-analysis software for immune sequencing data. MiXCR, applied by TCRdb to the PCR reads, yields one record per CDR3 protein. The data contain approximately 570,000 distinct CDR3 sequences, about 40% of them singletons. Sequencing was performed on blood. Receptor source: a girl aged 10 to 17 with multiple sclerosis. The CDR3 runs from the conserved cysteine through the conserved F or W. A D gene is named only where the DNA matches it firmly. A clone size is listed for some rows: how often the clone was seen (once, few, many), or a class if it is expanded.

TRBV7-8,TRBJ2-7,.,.,TGTGCCAGCAGCCTGGGGGGGGGGCTGAGCTCCTACGAGCAGTACTTC,CASSLGGGLSSYEQYF
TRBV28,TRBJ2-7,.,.,TGTGCCAGCACCCGGACAGCGAACTCCTACGAGCAGTACTTC,CASTRTANSYEQYF
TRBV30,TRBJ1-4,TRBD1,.,TGTGCCTGGAGTGGGGACAGTGGATGGGAAAAACTGTTTTTT,CAWSGDSGWEKLFF
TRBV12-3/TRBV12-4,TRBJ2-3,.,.,TGTGCCAGCAGCACTGCCGAACTAGCAGATACGCAGTATTTT,CASSTAELADTQYF
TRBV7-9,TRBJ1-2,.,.,TGTGCCAGCAGCTTAGGGAGATCTGGGACCGAAAACTATGGCTACACCTTC,CASSLGRSGTENYGYTF
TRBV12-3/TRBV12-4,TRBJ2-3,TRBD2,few,TGTGCCAGCAGTCCTCCGGGACTAGCGGGATTTACGCAGTATTTT,CASSPPGLAGFTQYF
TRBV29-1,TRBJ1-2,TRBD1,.,TGCAGCGTTGGCCACGGGACAGGAACTAACTATGGCTACACCTTC,CSVGHGTGTNYGYTF
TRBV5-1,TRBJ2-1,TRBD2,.,TGCGCCAGCAGATTGACCCGAAGGACTAGCGGGGTAGACTATGAGCAGTTCTTC,CASRLTRRTSGVDYEQFF
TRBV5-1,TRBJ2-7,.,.,TGCGCCAGCAGCTTGGGTTGGGGGCGCCCATCCTACGAGCAGTACTTC,CASSLGWGRPSYEQYF
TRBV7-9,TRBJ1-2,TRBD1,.,TGTGCCAGCAGGGGGGACAGGGGGGAAGGCTATGGCTACACCTTC,CASRGDRGEGYGYTF
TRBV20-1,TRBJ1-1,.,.,TGCAGTGCTAGAGAAGAGGTGGGCGGTGAAGCTTTCTTT,CSAREEVGGEAFF
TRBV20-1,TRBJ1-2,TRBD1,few,TGCAGTGCGAAGAGACAGGGGTTTAACTATGGCTACACCTTC,CSAKRQGFNYGYTF
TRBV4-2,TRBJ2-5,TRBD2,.,TGTGCCAGCAGCCAAGGGCAGGGTAGGGGAGGGGAGACCCAGTACTTC,CASSQGQGRGGETQYF
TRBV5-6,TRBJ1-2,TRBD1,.,TGTGCCAGCAGAAACCAGGGGGGCCTCTATGGCTACACCTTC,CASRNQGGLYGYTF
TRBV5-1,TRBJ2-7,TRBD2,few,TGCGCCAGCAGACCCGGGACTAGCGCCGCCTACGAGCAGTACTTC,CASRPGTSAAYEQYF
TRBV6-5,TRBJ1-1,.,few,TGTGCCAGCAGTTATGATTCGACATATAGGGCAGAAGCTTTCTTT,CASSYDSTYRAEAFF
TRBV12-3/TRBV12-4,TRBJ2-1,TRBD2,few,TGTGCCAGTCGACTAGCGGGGGGCCCCTACAATGAGCAGTTCTTC,CASRLAGGPYNEQFF
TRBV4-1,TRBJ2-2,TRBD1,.,TGCGCCAGCAGCCAACGGACAGGGGAGAAGGCCGGGGAGCTGTTTTTT,CASSQRTGEKAGELFF
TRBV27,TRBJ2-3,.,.,TGTGCCAGCACCTCTCTGGGGGATACGCAGTATTTT,CASTSLGDTQYF
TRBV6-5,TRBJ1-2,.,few,TGTGCCAGCAGTTACGAGCCACGGGGGGATGGCTACACCTTC,CASSYEPRGDGYTF
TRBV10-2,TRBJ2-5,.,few,TGCGCCAGCAGTGAGCTAATCGAGACCCAGTACTTC,CASSELIETQYF
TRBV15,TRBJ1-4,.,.,TGTGCCACCAGCAGAGACCCCCACGTCGGCAGACTCTGGGCTAATGAAAAACTGTTTTTT,CATSRDPHVGRLWANEKLFF
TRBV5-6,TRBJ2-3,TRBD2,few,TGTGCCAGCAGCTTTCGTCTAGCGGGAAGAGATACGCAGTATTTT,CASSFRLAGRDTQYF
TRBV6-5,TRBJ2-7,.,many,TGTGCCAGCAGTTATACAGACTCCTACGAGCAGTACTTC,CASSYTDSYEQYF
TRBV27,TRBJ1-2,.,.,TGTGCCAGCAGTTCCCCGCGGGGGCATGGCTACACCTTC,CASSSPRGHGYTF
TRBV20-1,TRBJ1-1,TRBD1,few,TGCAGTGCTAGAGATGATGTAACAGGGGCTACTGAAGCTTTCTTT,CSARDDVTGATEAFF
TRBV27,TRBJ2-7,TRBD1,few,TGTGCCAGCAGTTTTGGGACAGGGGGCAACGAGCAGTACTTC,CASSFGTGGNEQYF
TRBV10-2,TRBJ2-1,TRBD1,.,TGCGCCAGCAGTCAAAGGGGGCTGTCGTTCTTC,CASSQRGLSFF
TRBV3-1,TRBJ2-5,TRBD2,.,TGTGCCAGCAGCCAACTAGCGGGAGGATCCGAGACCCAGTACTTC,CASSQLAGGSETQYF
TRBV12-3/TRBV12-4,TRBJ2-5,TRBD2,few,TGTGCCAGCAGCAAGACTAGCGTCGAAGAGACCCAGTACTTC,CASSKTSVEETQYF
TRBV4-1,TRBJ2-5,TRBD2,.,TGCGCCAGCAGCCCGCGGACTAGCGGGGTCCAAAAACAAGAGACCCAGTACTTC,CASSPRTSGVQKQETQYF
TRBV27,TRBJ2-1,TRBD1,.,TGTGCCAGCAGTTTAGGGACAGGGGGCAACAATGAGCAGTTCTTC,CASSLGTGGNNEQFF
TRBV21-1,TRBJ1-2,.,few,TGTGCCAGCAGCAAAGATCCACCTAACGGCTACACCTTC,CASSKDPPNGYTF
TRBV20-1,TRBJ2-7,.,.,TGCAGTGCTAGAGGGGGACGCACCGTCGGCGAGCAGTACTTC,CSARGGRTVGEQYF
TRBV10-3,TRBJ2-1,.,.,TGTGCCATCAGTGACAGGCATGGGAACAATGAGCAGTTCTTC,CAISDRHGNNEQFF